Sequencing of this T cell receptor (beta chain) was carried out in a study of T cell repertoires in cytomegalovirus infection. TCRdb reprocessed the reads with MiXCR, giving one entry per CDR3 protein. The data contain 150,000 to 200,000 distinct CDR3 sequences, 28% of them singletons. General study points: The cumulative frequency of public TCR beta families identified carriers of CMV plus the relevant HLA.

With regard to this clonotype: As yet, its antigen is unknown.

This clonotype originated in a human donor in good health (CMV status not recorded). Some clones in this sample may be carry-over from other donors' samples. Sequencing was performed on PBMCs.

The CDR3 sequence is CASSPGLSRMASYEQYF. The CDR3 nucleotides are TGTGCCAGCAGTCCCGGGCTAAGCCGCATGGCGTCCTACGAGCAGTACTTC. The chain carries TRBV12-3 or TRBV12-4 and TRBJ2-7; D is uncertain. Trimming removed 5 bases at V and 1 base at J, with 21 bases between. The CDR3 runs to 17 residues.